One TCR beta chain is described in this entry. Its antigen is unidentified. This specimen belongs to a study of neoadjuvant anti-PD-1 for oral cavity cancer. On the study more broadly: Non-progressing patients received a fourth nivolumab dose near day 43, then surgery on days 50-56. Study results and limitations: Each response group had just three patients in TCR analyses.

Time point specified: after neoadjuvant nivolumab, at surgical resection. Some clones are missing from TCRdb's copy, which holds only in-frame ones; the method was immunoSEQ multiplex PCR. The table has 9,300 or so clones, 75% to 85% seen once. The sample in question was PBMCs, obtained after nivolumab (anti-PD-1) treatment. The receptor's source is a person between 35 and 79 years old with oral cavity squamous cell carcinoma.

CDR3 in amino acids: CASSLDSGLNTGELFF. CDR3 nucleotide sequence: TGTGCCAGCAGCTTAGATTCTGGACTGAACACCGGGGAGCTGTTTTTT. The chain uses TRBV11-2 and TRBJ2-2, with D possibly being TRBD2 (5 bases). CDR1 and CDR2 (germline): SGHAT, FQNNGV. V lost 0 bases to trimming and J lost 1 base, with 9 bases between them. The CDR3 loop spans 16 amino acids.